This TCR beta chain is from a study of T cell clonality in common variable immunodeficiency. Ten or more counts support this clone. The CDR3 is cut off 3 residues early in the read; its end comes from the germline J gene. The trim removed 7 bases at V and 0 bases at J, leaving 5 bases unmatched. The CDR3 is made up of 15 amino acids. CDR1 is LNHDA and CDR2 is SQIVND in the germline V gene (reference sequence). Generated by immunoSEQ multiplex PCR, the TCRdb table keeps only in-frame clones and is missing some. The sample yields about 35,000 clones, without any singletons. This sequence joins TRBV19 and TRBJ2-7, with 11 bases lining up with TRBD2. The source is a person aged 18 to 75 in good health. The source material was peripheral blood mononuclear cells. CDR3 sequence: CASKPTSGVSYEQYF. Partial CDR3 DNA: TGTGCCAGTAAACCGACTAGCGGGGTCTCCTACGAG.